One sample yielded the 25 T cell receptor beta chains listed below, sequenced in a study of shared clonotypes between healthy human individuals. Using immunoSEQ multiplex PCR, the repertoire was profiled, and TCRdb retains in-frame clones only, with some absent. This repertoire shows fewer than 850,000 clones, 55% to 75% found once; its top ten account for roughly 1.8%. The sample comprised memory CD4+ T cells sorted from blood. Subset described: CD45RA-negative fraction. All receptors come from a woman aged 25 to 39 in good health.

The CDR3 protein is CASSPGLAGVTGELFF. CDR3 coding DNA: TGTGCCAGCAGCCCTGGACTAGCGGGAGTCACCGGGGAGCTGTTTTTT. The chain recombines TRBV5-8 with TRBJ2-2; 13 bases agree with TRBD2. Germline lookup yields CDR1 SGHTS and CDR2 YDEGEE. Trimming cost V 4 bases and J 4 bases; bases outside gene matches: 4. The CDR3 is 16 residues long. Full variable domain (rest looked up from reference TRBV5-8 and TRBJ2-2): EAGVTQSPTHLIKTRGQQATLRCSPISGHTSVYWYQQALGLGLQFLLWYDEGEERNRGNFPPRFSGRQFPNYSSELNVNALELEDSALYLCASSPGLAGVTGELFFGEGSRLTVL.

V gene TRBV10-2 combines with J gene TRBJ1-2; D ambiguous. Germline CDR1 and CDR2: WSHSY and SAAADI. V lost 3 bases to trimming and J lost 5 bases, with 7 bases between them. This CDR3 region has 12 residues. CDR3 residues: CASSDGLYGYTF. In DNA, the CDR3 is TGCGCCAGCAGTGACGGGCTTTATGGCTACACCTTC.

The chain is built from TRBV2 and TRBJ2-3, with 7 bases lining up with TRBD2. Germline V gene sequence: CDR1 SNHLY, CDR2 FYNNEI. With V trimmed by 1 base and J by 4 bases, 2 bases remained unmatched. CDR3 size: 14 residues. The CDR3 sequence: CASSEGGGSDTQYF. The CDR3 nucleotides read TGTGCCAGCAGTGAAGGCGGGGGTTCAGATACGCAGTATTTT. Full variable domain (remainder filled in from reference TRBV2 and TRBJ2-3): EPEVTQTPSHQVTQMGQEVILRCVPISNHLYFYWYRQILGQKVEFLVSFYNNEISEKSEIFDDQFSVERPDGSNFTLKIRSTKLEDSAMYFCASSEGGGSDTQYFGPGTRLTVL.

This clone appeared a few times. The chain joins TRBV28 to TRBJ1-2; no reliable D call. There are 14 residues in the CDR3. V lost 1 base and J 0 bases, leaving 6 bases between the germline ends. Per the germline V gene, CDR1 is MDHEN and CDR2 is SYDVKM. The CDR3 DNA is TGTGCCAGCAGTTTATCACAGTCTAACTATGGCTACACCTTC. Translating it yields CASSLSQSNYGYTF.

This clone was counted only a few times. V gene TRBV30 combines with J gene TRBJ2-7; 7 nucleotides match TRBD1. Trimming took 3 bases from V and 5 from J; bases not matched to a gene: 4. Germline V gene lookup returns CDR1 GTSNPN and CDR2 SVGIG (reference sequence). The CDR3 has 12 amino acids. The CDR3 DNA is TGTGCCTGGAGACAGGGGTTCCACGAGCAGTACTTC. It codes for CAWRQGFHEQYF.

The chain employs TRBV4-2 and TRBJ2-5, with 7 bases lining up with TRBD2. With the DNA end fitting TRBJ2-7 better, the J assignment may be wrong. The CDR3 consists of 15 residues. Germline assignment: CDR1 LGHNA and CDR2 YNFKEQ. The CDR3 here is CASSQDHSGIYEQYF. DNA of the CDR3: TGTGCCAGCAGCCAAGATCACAGCGGGATCTACGAGCAGTACTTC.

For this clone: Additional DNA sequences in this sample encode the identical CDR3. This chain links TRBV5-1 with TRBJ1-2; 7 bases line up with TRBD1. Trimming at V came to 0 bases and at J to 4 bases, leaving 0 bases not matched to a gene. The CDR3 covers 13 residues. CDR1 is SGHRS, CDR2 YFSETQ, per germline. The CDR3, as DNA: TGCGCCAGCAGCTTGGACAGGGGCTATGGCTACACCTTC. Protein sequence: CASSLDRGYGYTF. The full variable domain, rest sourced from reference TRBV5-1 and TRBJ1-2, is KAGVTQTPRYLIKTRGQQVTLSCSPISGHRSVSWYQQTPGQGLQFLFEYFSETQRNKGNFPGRFSGRQFSNSRSEMNVSTLELGDSALYLCASSLDRGYGYTFGSGTRLTVV.

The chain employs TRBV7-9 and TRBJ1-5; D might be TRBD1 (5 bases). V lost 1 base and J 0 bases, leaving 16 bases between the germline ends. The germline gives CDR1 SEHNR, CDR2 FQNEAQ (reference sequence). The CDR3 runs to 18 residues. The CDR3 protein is CASSLDGGTLDSNQPQHF. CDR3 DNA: TGTGCCAGCAGCTTAGATGGAGGGACCCTCGATAGCAATCAGCCCCAGCATTTT.

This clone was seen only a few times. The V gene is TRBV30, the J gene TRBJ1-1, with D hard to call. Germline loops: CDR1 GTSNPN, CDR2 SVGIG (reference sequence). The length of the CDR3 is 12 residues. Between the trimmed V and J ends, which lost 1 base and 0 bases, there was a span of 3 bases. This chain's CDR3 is CAWSAVNTEAFF. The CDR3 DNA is TGTGCCTGGAGTGCTGTGAACACTGAAGCTTTCTTT.

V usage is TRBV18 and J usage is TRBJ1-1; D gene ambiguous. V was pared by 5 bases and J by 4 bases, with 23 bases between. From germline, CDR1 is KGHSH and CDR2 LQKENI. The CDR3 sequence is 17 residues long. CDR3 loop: CASSIGRPGLLSTEAFF. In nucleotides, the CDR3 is TGTGCCAGCTCAATTGGCCGACCGGGCCTACTGAGCACTGAAGCTTTCTTT.

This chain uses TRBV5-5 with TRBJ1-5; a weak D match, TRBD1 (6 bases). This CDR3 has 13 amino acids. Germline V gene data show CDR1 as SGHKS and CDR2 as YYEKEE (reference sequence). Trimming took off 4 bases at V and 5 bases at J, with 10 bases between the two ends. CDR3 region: CASSRGGDQPQHF. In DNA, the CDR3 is TGTGCCAGCAGCCGAGGGGGTGATCAGCCCCAGCATTTT.

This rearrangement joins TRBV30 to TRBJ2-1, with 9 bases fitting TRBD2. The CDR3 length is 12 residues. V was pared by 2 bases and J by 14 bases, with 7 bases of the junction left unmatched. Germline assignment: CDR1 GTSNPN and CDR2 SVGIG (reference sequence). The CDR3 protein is CAWSLAGPPEFF. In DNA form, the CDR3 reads TGTGCCTGGAGTCTAGCGGGACCCCCCGAGTTCTTC. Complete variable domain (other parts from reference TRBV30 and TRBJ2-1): SQTIHQWPATLVQPVGSPLSLECTVEGTSNPNLYWYRQAAGRGLQLLFYSVGIGQISSEVPQNLSASRPQDRQFILSSKKLLLSDSGFYLCAWSLAGPPEFFGPGTRLTVL.

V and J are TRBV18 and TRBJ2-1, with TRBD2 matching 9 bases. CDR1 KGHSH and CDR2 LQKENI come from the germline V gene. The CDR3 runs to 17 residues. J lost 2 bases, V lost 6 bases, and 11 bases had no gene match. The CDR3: CASSFPLASGAYNEQFF. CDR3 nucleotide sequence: TGTGCCAGCTCCTTTCCTCTGGCTAGCGGGGCCTACAATGAGCAGTTCTTC.

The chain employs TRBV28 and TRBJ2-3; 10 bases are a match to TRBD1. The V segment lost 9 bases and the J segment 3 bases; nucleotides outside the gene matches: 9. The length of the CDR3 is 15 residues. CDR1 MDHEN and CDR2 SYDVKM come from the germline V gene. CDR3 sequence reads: CASSPAGQGTDTQYF. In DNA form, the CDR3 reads TGTGCCAGTTCCCCGGCGGGACAGGGGACAGATACGCAGTATTTT.

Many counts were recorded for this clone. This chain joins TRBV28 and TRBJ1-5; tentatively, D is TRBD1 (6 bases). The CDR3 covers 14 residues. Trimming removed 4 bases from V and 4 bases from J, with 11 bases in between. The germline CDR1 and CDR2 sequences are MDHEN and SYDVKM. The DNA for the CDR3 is TGTGCCAGCAGTTACGGGACATTAAATCAGCCCCAGCATTTT. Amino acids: CASSYGTLNQPQHF.

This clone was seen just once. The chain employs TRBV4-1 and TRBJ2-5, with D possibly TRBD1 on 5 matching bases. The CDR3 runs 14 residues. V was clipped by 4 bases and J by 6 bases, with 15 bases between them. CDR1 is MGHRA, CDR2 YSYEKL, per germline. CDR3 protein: CASSLSQGMKTQYF. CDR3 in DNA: TGCGCCAGCAGCCTTTCCCAGGGAATGAAGACCCAGTACTTC.

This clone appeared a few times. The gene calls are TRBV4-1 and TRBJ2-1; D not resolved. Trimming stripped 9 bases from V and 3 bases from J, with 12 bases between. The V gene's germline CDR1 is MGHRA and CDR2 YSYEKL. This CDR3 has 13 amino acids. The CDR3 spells CARSPRDYNEQFF. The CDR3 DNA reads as TGCGCCAGAAGTCCAAGGGACTACAATGAGCAGTTCTTC.

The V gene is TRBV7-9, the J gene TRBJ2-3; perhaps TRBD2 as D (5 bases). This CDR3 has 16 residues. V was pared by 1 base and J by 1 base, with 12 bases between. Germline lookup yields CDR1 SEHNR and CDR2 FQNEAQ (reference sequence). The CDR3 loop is CASSLGRPGGTDTQYF. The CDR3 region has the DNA TGTGCCAGCAGCTTAGGAAGGCCCGGGGGCACAGATACGCAGTATTTT.

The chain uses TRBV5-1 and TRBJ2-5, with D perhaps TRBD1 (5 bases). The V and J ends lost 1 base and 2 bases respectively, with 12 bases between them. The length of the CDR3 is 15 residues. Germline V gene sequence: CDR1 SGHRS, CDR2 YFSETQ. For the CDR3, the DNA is TGCGCCAGCAGCTTGAGTACACAGGATCAAGAGACCCAGTACTTC. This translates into CASSLSTQDQETQYF.

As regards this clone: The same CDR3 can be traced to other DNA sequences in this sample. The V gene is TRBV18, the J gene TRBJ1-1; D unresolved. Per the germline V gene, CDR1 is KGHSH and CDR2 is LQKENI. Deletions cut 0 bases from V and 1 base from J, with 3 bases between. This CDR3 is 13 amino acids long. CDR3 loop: CASSPPPNTEAFF. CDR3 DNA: TGTGCCAGCTCACCACCCCCGAACACTGAAGCTTTCTTT.

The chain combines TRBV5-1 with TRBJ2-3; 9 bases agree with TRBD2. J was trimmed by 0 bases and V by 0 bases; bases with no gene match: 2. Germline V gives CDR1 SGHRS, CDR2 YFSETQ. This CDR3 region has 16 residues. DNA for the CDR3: TGCGCCAGCAGCTTGGTGAGCGGGAGGAGCACAGATACGCAGTATTTT. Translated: CASSLVSGRSTDTQYF. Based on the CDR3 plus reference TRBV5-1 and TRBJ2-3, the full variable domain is KAGVTQTPRYLIKTRGQQVTLSCSPISGHRSVSWYQQTPGQGLQFLFEYFSETQRNKGNFPGRFSGRQFSNSRSEMNVSTLELGDSALYLCASSLVSGRSTDTQYFGPGTRLTVL.

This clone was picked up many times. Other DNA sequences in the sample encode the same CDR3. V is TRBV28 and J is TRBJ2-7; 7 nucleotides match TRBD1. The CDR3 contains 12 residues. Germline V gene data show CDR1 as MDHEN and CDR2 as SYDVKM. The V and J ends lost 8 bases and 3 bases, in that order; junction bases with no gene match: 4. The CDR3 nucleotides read TGTGCCAGCCACCGACAGGGCTACGAGCAGTACTTC. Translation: CASHRQGYEQYF.

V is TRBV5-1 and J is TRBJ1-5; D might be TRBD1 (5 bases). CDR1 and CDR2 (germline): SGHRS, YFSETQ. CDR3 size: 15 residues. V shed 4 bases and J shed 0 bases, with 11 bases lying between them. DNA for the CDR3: TGCGCCAGCAGCGCGGGCGGGGGTAGCAATCAGCCCCAGCATTTT. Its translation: CASSAGGGSNQPQHF.

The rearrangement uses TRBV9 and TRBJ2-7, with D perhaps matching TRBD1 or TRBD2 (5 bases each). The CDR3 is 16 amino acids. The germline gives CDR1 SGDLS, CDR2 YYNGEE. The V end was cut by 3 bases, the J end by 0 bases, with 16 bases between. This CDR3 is CASSAGASHPSYEQYF. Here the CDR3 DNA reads TGTGCCAGCAGCGCCGGGGCCTCGCACCCCTCCTACGAGCAGTACTTC. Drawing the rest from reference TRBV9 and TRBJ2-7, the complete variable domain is DSGVTQTPKHLITATGQRVTLRCSPRSGDLSVYWYQQSLDQGLQFLIQYYNGEERAKGNILERFSAQQFPDLHSELNLSSLELGDSALYFCASSAGASHPSYEQYFGPGTRLTVT.

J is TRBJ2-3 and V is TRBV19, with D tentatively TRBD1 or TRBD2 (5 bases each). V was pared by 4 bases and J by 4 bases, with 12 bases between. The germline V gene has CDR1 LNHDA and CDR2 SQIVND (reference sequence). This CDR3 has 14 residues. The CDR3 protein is CASSTRGISDTQYF. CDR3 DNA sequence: TGTGCCAGTAGTACACGGGGCATTTCAGATACGCAGTATTTT.